The present TCR beta chain was sequenced within a study of T cell responses to AZD1222 COVID-19 vaccine (dated by TCRdb to the early 2020s). Some background on the complete study: TCR sequencing covered 233 trial participants: 207 given two doses of AZD1222 and 26 given two doses of MenACWY control vaccine. Trial participants were enrolled by age into subgroups of 18-55, 56-69 and 70-plus years, and approximately 150, 30 and 60 TCR-sequenced participants, respectively, were included in these subgroups.

The CDR3 regions of human TCRbeta chains were subjected to immunosequencing. The study's own analysis went as follows. Repertoire TCRs were matched against a reference library of SARS-CoV-2-specific TCRs generated with the MIRA antigen-specificity platform. Breadth was defined as the fraction of unique TCRs that were SARS-CoV-2-associated. Depth was defined as the fraction of total T cells that were SARS-CoV-2-associated. Using the MIRA data, each spike-specific TCR was mapped to the spike region that the TCR reacts to and placed in a CD4 or CD8 class. Log10-transformed breadth and depth values were compared by one-way ANOVA with Sidak's multiple comparisons tests. Sourced from immuneACCESS, this table was stored by TCRdb with only in-frame sequences that have V and J called. A share of the clones is absent; for the studies checked, an unresolved V gene accounts for under half, and the remainder has no known explanation. V and J calls and clone size follow that table, whereas D and trimming were derived from the DNA. Across this sample there are more than 60,000 clones, with about 83% seen only once. The ten largest clones add up to approximately 1.3% of the sample.

The V end loses 6 bases and the J end loses 6 bases, and a stretch of 18 bases separates them. The CDR3 measures 15 amino acids from cysteine to phenylalanine. Only CDR3 DNA is held: 45 bases, read in frame from base 1. CDR1 and CDR2, per the germline V gene (reference sequence), are LGHDT and YNNKEL. The time point label corresponds to: about 28 days (+/-7) after the second vaccine dose. Because spike-specific TCR depth and breadth did not differ between the two schedules, AZD1222 recipients who got a second dose at roughly 4 weeks were pooled with those who got a second dose at roughly 12 weeks. Vaccinee samples were obtained from the UK trials COV001 and COV002, which included a single-blind randomized controlled phase 2/3 trial of AZD1222 (ChAdOx1 nCoV-19) in healthy adults. For TCRbeta chain sequencing, PBMC samples were collected from trial participants at day 0 and at day 28 after the second dose.

Study-level results and caveats: Most participants were white British and females outnumbered males, and the authors suggested that clonal diversity may have been underestimated. A significant rise in spike-specific TCR breadth and depth was observed after two AZD1222 doses relative to day 0 and relative to MenACWY recipients. CD4 TCRs associated with the vaccine covered the entire spike protein, and the dominant responses were in regions 160-218 and 743-854. Conclusions about previously exposed vaccinees are limited, since just six AZD1222 recipients were seropositive for SARS-CoV-2 at baseline. The 56-69-year group was small, and its depth increase did not reach significance, likely because of low power. Because no day 14 peak-response samples were available, the repertoires could be characterized only after the peak T cell response. Reportedly, almost half of the unique spike-specific TCRs recognized epitopes lying outside the regions that are mutated in the B.1.351 and B.1.1.7 variants.

About this clone: The target of this receptor is not known. No base-level quality is on record; no much larger clone is a single base apart.

This sample comprised peripheral blood, obtained 28 days after the second AZD1222 dose. This TCR was sampled from an adult who received the AZD1222 COVID-19 vaccine. The sequence is built from TRBV3-1 (or the pseudogene TRBV3-2) and TRBJ2-1; the best D guess is TRBD2, with 6 bases matching. The DNA sequence is TGTGCCAGCAGGGTAGTTGGGGGGAGCTCCAATGAGCAGTTCTTC. Its translation reads: CASRVVGGSSNEQFF.